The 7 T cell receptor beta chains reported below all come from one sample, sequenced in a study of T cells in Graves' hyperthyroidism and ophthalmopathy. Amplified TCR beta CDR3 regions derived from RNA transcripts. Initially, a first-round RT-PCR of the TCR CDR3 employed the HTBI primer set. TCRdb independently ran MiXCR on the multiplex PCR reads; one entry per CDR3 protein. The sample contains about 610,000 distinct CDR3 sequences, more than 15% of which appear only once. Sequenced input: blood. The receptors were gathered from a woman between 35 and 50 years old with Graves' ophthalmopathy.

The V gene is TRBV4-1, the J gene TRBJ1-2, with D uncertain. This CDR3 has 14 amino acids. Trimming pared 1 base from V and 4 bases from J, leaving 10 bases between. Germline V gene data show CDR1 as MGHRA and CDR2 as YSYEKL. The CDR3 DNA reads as TGCGCCAGCAGCCAAGTTTCCACAGCCTATGGCTACACCTTC. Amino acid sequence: CASSQVSTAYGYTF.

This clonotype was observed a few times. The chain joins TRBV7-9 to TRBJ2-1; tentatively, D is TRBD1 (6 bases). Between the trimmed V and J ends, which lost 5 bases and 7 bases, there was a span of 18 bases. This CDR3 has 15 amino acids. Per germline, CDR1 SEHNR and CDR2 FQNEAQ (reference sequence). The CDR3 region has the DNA TGTGCCAGCAGCCTTACGTGGATAAGGGGGAATGAGCAGTTCTTC. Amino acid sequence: CASSLTWIRGNEQFF.

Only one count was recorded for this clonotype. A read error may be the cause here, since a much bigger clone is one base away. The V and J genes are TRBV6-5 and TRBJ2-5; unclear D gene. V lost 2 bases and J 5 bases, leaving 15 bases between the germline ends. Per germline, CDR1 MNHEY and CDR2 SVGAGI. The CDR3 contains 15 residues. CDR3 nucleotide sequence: TGTGCCAGCAGTTACCTAGGACCAGCTGGGGAGACCCAGTACTTC. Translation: CASSYLGPAGETQYF.

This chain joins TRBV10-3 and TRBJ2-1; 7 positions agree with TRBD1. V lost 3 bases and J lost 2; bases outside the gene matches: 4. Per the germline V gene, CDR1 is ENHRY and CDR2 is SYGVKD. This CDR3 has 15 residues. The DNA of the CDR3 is TGTGCCATCAGTGACCCCGGGACAGCCTACAATGAGCAGTTCTTC. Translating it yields CAISDPGTAYNEQFF.

The CDR3, as DNA: TGTGCCAGCAGTTGGGGACTAGAGCAGTTCTTC. Translated, it gives CASSWGLEQFF. The V and J genes are TRBV12-3 or TRBV12-4 and TRBJ2-1, with TRBD2 identical over 7 bases. J lost 10 bases, V lost 4 bases, and 1 base had no gene match. The CDR3 consists of 11 residues.

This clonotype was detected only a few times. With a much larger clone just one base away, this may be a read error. The CDR3 region has the DNA TGTGCCAGCAGATATGTGACTAGCGGGCCCACAGATACGCGGTATTTT. It encodes CASRYVTSGPTDTRYF. V usage is TRBV27 and J usage is TRBJ2-3, with 10 bases fitting TRBD2. The germline V gene has CDR1 MNHEY and CDR2 SMNVEV (reference sequence). The CDR3 contains 16 residues.

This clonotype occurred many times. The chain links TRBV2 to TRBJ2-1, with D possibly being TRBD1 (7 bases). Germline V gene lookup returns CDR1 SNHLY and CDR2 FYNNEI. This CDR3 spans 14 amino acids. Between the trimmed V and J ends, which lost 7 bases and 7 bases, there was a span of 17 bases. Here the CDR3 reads CASTWDFRGNEQFF. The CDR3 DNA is TGTGCCAGCACCTGGGACTTCAGGGGGAATGAGCAGTTCTTC. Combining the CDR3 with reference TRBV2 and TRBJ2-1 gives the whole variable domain EPEVTQTPSHQVTQMGQEVILRCVPISNHLYFYWYRQILGQKVEFLVSFYNNEISEKSEIFDDQFSVERPDGSNFTLKIRSTKLEDSAMYFCASTWDFRGNEQFFGPGTRLTVL.